The entry that follows covers one T cell receptor beta chain sequence. This sample includes further DNA sequences coding for the same CDR3. The record originates from a study of blood T cell repertoires in COVID-19. This CDR3 is 14 amino acids long. CDR1 and CDR2 from the germline V gene are MGHRA and YSYEKL. Trimming took 1 base from V and 0 from J, leaving 6 bases between them. Original handling: Estimated nucleated cell counts came from reference gene primer amplification. Repertoires were generated with immunoSEQ multiplex PCR, while TCRdb's copy carries only in-frame clones and drops some. Clone size and the V and J calls come from that table; the DNA yielded D and trimming. The sample lists some 150,000 clones; roughly 84% were seen once.

This rearrangement joins TRBV4-1 to TRBJ1-1; D call uncertain. This receptor was obtained from an older woman with acute or convalescent COVID-19. The source material was peripheral blood. CDR3 region: CASSQGQVNTEAFF. CDR3 bases: TGCGCCAGCAGCCAAGGCCAGGTGAACACTGAAGCTTTCTTT.